The entry that follows covers one T cell receptor beta chain sequence. Its antigen is still unknown. Vbeta (60) and Jbeta (13) primers were used in the PCR. Using immunoSEQ multiplex PCR, the repertoire was profiled, and TCRdb retains in-frame clones only, with some absent. In the table there are 280,000 or so clones, 80% to 90% of which are singletons. The CDR3 sequence is 15 residues long. V lost 4 bases, J lost 4 bases, and 16 bases lay in between. Germline-derived CDR1 and CDR2 are LNHDA and SQIVND (reference sequence). These data are taken from a study of cytomegalovirus exposure and HLA in healthy donors. Study conclusions and caveats: Being productive about 87% or about 30% of the time was typical of most TCR beta V segments in an earlier analysis. Associated with cytomegalovirus, according to the listing, were 150 to 200 TCR beta chains.

Sequenced input: PBMCs. The TCR originated in a young woman in good health and CMV-seronegative. This rearrangement joins TRBV19 to TRBJ1-1; D might be TRBD1 (5 bases). The CDR3 DNA follows: TGTGCCAGTAGTAGCGAGCCTTCAGGGTTCACTGAAGCTTTCTTT. It encodes CASSSEPSGFTEAFF.